This T cell receptor beta chain was documented in a study of cytomegalovirus exposure and HLA in healthy donors. At the level of the study: HLA-typed donors contributed some 87 million unique TCRs, which were held in an early data release.

Both 60 Vbeta primers and 13 Jbeta primers went into the PCR. The table came from immunoSEQ multiplex PCR; TCRdb's copy has only in-frame clones and leaves some out. This table lists about 58,000 clones. Study-wide points: A later analysis reportedly identified an Asian-associated ancestry cluster as carrying fewer N-insertions than the approximately 670-donor mean. The study recorded 160 or so TCR beta chains that were cytomegalovirus-associated. HLA allele associations emerged for around 15,000 TCR beta sequences in a later analysis, at 0.05 false discovery rate.

As regards this clone: The antigen remains undetermined.

The CDR3 contains 15 residues. V was clipped by 2 bases and J by 2 bases, with 12 bases between them. The germline gives CDR1 SGHRS, CDR2 YFSETQ. The chain is built from TRBV5-1 and TRBJ2-3; possible D gene TRBD1, 5 bases. This sequence originates from a woman between 18 and 29 years old in good health and CMV-seronegative. Sequencing was carried out using PBMCs. CDR3 nucleotides: TGCGCCAGCAGCTTTTCCGACAGTACCACAGATACGCAGTATTTT. It yields the protein CASSFSDSTTDTQYF.